This T cell receptor beta chain was recorded in a study of blood T cell repertoires in COVID-19. In the study overall: Specimens from acute and convalescent COVID-19 originated in the United States, Italy and Spain. PBMCs, B-cell-depleted T cells, or T cells were the source of the cDNA or gDNA that made up the material.

Method: immunoSEQ multiplex PCR; TCRdb's copy keeps in-frame clones and lacks some. The sample yields fewer than 150,000 clones, around three quarters seen once. This clone was detected a few times. The CDR3 loop spans 12 amino acids. The ends lost 4 bases at V and 3 bases at J; junction bases unmatched: 0. CDR1 is SNHLY and CDR2 is FYNNEI in the germline V gene. The clonotype was recovered from a man aged 65 to 85 with acute or convalescent COVID-19. Sequencing was carried out using peripheral blood. The chain is built from TRBV2 and TRBJ2-7; 7 nucleotides agree with TRBD2. DNA for the CDR3: TGTGCCAGCAGTGGGGAGGGCTACGAGCAGTACTTC. Encoded protein: CASSGEGYEQYF.